The T cell receptor beta chain under discussion was sequenced for a study of CD8+ T cells in alopecia areata. Study context: For the treated group, dosing was oral tofacitinib at 5 to 10 mg twice daily.

About this clone: Its specificity is not known.

TCR sequencing used cDNA made by reverse transcription of extracted RNA. Assay: immunoSEQ multiplex PCR; the TCRdb copy retains only in-frame clones and omits some. The sample consists of 150,000 or so clones, 87% of them appearing once. Study observations and caveats: Mice showed clearer TCR sharing than patients did, a gap that was possibly HLA-related. Elevated clonality characterized lesional scalp relative to normal scalp, particularly in alopecia totalis/universalis.

V trimming: 5 bases; J trimming: 3 bases; junction bases outside the gene matches: 7. CDR3 length: 15 amino acids. The germline gives CDR1 LNHNV, CDR2 YYDKDF (reference sequence). The sequences come from CD8+ T cells sorted from blood, collected at week 0. The TCR was taken from a human donor with alopecia areata. The chain combines TRBV15 with TRBJ1-2; 9 bases map to TRBD1. CDR3 amino acids: CATSDRQGVDYGYTF. CDR3 sequence (DNA): TGTGCCACCAGCGACCGACAGGGGGTGGACTATGGCTACACCTTC.